The rows below give T cell receptor beta chains drawn from one sample of a study of blood T cell repertoires in COVID-19. Data came from immunoSEQ multiplex PCR; TCRdb stores just in-frame clones and leaves some out. The sample holds 250,000 or so clones, about 82% seen once. Sample: peripheral blood. These receptors all come from a man older than 75 with acute or convalescent COVID-19. CDR3s include the opening cysteine and the closing phenylalanine or tryptophan. D genes are given only for firm matches. The listing skips clone size in some rows; elsewhere it reads once, few, many or a size class.

V gene	J gene	clone size	D gene	CDR3 DNA	CDR3 protein
TRBV19	TRBJ1-6	-	TRBD1	TGTGCCAGTAGGATTACAGGGGAGCGGTCACCCCTCCACTTT	CASRITGERSPLHF
TRBV7-2	TRBJ2-7	-	-	TGTGCCAGCAGCTTGGGCCTATCGGGGGAGCAGTACTTC	CASSLGLSGEQYF
TRBV19	TRBJ1-3	-	-	TGTGCCAGTACCGACAGCAAGTCTGGAAACACCATATATTTT	CASTDSKSGNTIYF
TRBV9	TRBJ2-5	-	TRBD1	TGTGCCAGCAGTCCAGGGGGCGGGGAGACCCAGTACTTC	CASSPGGGETQYF
TRBV7-9	TRBJ2-1	-	TRBD2	TGTGCCAGCAGCTCAGGGAGGGCCTCCTACAATGAGCAGTTCTTC	CASSSGRASYNEQFF
TRBV6-6	TRBJ1-6	-	TRBD1	TGTGCCAGCAAAGAGGGGGCCCAATCACCCCTCCACTTT	CASKEGAQSPLHF
TRBV5-4	TRBJ1-2	-	TRBD1	TGTGCCAGCAGCCTAAAAACCGGGACAGACTATGGCTACACCTTC	CASSLKTGTDYGYTF
TRBV5-1	TRBJ2-1	few	TRBD2	TGCGCCAGCAGTCTTGGCTATAGCGGGAGTCATGAGCAGTTCTTC	CASSLGYSGSHEQFF
TRBV3-1/TRBV3-2	TRBJ2-3	-	TRBD2	TGTGCCAGCAGGTCGGCGGGAGGGGCAGATACGCAGTATTTT	CASRSAGGADTQYF
TRBV7-2	TRBJ2-1	-	-	TGTGCCAGCGCCCCGGGGGAAAGCTCCTACAATGAGCAGTTCTTC	CASAPGESSYNEQFF
TRBV7-2	TRBJ1-5	-	-	TGTGCCAGCAGCTCCCGGGGTGGAGGGCCTCAGCATTTT	CASSSRGGGPQHF
TRBV5-1	TRBJ2-2	few	-	TGCGCCAGCAGCTTTTCTGGGGGGACCACCGGGGAGCTGTTTTTT	CASSFSGGTTGELFF
TRBV19	TRBJ1-1	-	-	TGTGCCACCAGGCGCGCAGCTGAAGCTTTCTTT	CATRRAAEAFF
TRBV15	TRBJ2-3	once	TRBD2	TGTGCCACCAGCCCCGAGAGCGGGGAGATAGATACGCAGTATTTT	CATSPESGEIDTQYF
TRBV7-6	TRBJ1-5	-	-	TGTGCCAGCAGCCCCCAGGCCGGTGGGTTGGTAACCCAGCATTTT	CASSPQAGGLVTQHF
TRBV3-1/TRBV3-2	TRBJ1-6	-	-	TGTGCCAGCAGCCAAGTTACAGGGTATGATTCACCCCTCCACTTT	CASSQVTGYDSPLHF
TRBV6-4	TRBJ2-3	-	TRBD1	TGTGCCAGCAGTCCGACAGGGGCTAGCACAGATACGCAGTATTTT	CASSPTGASTDTQYF
TRBV29-1	TRBJ2-3	once	TRBD1	TGCAGCGTTCGTCCAGGGGGCCCAGATACGCAGTATTTT	CSVRPGGPDTQYF
TRBV19	TRBJ1-2	-	-	TGTGCCAGTAGTCAAATTCCCGGGATAAGTGACTATGGCTACACCTTC	CASSQIPGISDYGYTF
TRBV18	TRBJ1-2	-	TRBD1	TGTGCCAGCTCACCACCGTCGACAGGGTATAAGGGCTACACCTTC	CASSPPSTGYKGYTF
TRBV28	TRBJ1-2	-	TRBD1	TGTGCCAGCAGTCTGCCCGGGACAGGGTATGCGGGGGGCTACACCTTC	CASSLPGTGYAGGYTF
TRBV28	TRBJ1-2	-	-	TGTGCCAGCAGTTTAAGGTCCCCCGGGCAGGGAGGAGGCTACACCTTC	CASSLRSPGQGGGYTF
TRBV18	TRBJ1-5	few	TRBD1	TGTGCCAGCTCACCCGAGAAACCGGGACAGGGAGGTTGGGGCAATCAGCCCCAGCATTTT	CASSPEKPGQGGWGNQPQHF
TRBV4-2	TRBJ1-5	-	-	TGTGCCAGCAGCCAACGGGCAGGGGAAAATCAGCCCCAGCATTTT	CASSQRAGENQPQHF
TRBV5-8	TRBJ1-6	-	-	TGTGCCAGCAGCTTGGAAGCGGGCGTGGCCAATTCACCCCTCCACTTT	CASSLEAGVANSPLHF
TRBV7-3	TRBJ2-3	-	TRBD1	TGTGCCAGCAGCTTTTCCCTACAGGGGTCAGATACGCAGTATTTT	CASSFSLQGSDTQYF
TRBV2	TRBJ1-2	-	-	TGTGCCAGCAGTGATTGGAGCGAAATCTATGGCTACACCTTC	CASSDWSEIYGYTF
TRBV6-5	TRBJ2-5	-	TRBD1	TGTGCCAGCAGCTTTGGGACAGGGGCTACGCAGACCCAGTACTTC	CASSFGTGATQTQYF
TRBV2	TRBJ2-1	-	TRBD2	TGTGCCAGCAGCTTAGCGGGAGGGTTTGAGAATGAGCAGTTCTTC	CASSLAGGFENEQFF
TRBV7-2	TRBJ1-3	few	-	TGTGCCAGCAGCAAAGCCTCACCACCGGGAAACACCATATATTTT	CASSKASPPGNTIYF
TRBV6-6	TRBJ2-7	-	TRBD2	TGTGCCAGCAGTTCTGAGACTAGCGTCTACGAGCAGTACTTC	CASSSETSVYEQYF
TRBV5-5	TRBJ1-1	-	TRBD1	TGTGCCAGCAGCTCCGGGACAGCAAATCAACAAGCTTTCTTT	CASSSGTANQQAFF
TRBV27	TRBJ2-3	-	TRBD2	TGTGCCAGCAGTTTGGGGCTAGCGGGGGGGCCTGGGGCGACGCAGTATTTT	CASSLGLAGGPGATQYF
TRBV10-3	TRBJ1-2	-	TRBD1	TGTGCCATCAGGGGGGACAGGGGGAACGACTATGGCTACACCTTC	CAIRGDRGNDYGYTF
TRBV19	TRBJ1-5	-	-	TGTGCCAGTAGTACTTTGTCCTTCAATCAGCCCCAGCATTTT	CASSTLSFNQPQHF
TRBV5-1	TRBJ1-6	-	-	TGCGCCAGCAGGACAGACCGCCGTGATAATTCACCCCTCCACTTT	CASRTDRRDNSPLHF
TRBV3-1/TRBV3-2	TRBJ2-2	once	-	TGTGCCAGCAGGCGGGACCTCGGGGAGCTGTTTTTT	CASRRDLGELFF
TRBV14	TRBJ2-2	once	-	TGTGCCAGCAGCCGCGGAGAGTCCACCGGGGAGCTGTTTTTT	CASSRGESTGELFF
TRBV6-2/TRBV6-3	TRBJ2-3	-	-	TGTGCCAGCAGTATGCGAGGATTTAGCACAGATACGCAGTATTTT	CASSMRGFSTDTQYF
TRBV19	TRBJ1-4	once	-	TGTGCCAGTAGTATACAGGGAAATGAAAAACTGTTTTTT	CASSIQGNEKLFF
TRBV5-1	TRBJ1-2	-	TRBD1	TGCGCCAGCAATGAGGGACAGGGGTATGGCTACACCTTC	CASNEGQGYGYTF
TRBV27	TRBJ2-7	-	-	TGTGCCAGCAGCCCCCGGGGATCCTCCTGGGCGCAGTACTTC	CASSPRGSSWAQYF
TRBV28	TRBJ2-1	-	-	TGTGCCAGCAGTTTAGTAGCGACCTACAATGAGCAGTTCTTC	CASSLVATYNEQFF
TRBV12-3/TRBV12-4	TRBJ2-7	-	-	TGTGCCAGCAGTTTCCGGGGAGCCTACGAGCAGTACTTC	CASSFRGAYEQYF
TRBV24-1	TRBJ2-2	-	TRBD1	TGTGCCACCAGTGACAGGGGGCAGGCCGGGGAGCTGTTTTTT	CATSDRGQAGELFF